This T cell receptor (beta chain) was identified during a study of identical twins. Study conclusions and caveats: Invariant cells of the MAIT and iNKT types might have partly distorted the zero-insertion analyses. Within cord blood, abundant beta clonotypes carried fewer insertions, but memory repertoires showed no such trend.

There are many counts of this clonotype. Its antigen is unidentified. MiXCR was run by TCRdb on the 5' RACE reads, yielding one entry per CDR3 protein. The sample carries around 570,000 distinct CDR3 sequences, more than 9% recorded once. The germline V and J ends were trimmed by 8 bases and 1 base, with 9 bases remaining between them. The CDR3 runs 13 residues. Looked up from germline, CDR1 is MNHEY and CDR2 is SMNVEV (reference sequence). The sample was also linked to a second study, of yellow fever vaccine responses in identical twins. As reported in that work: Twins reportedly mounted vaccine T cell responses that seemed partly convergent, partly personalized.

The chain employs TRBV27 and TRBJ2-1, with D unresolved. Sequencing input: PBMCs. This TCR came from a woman between 18 and 29 years old in good health. The CDR3: CASGQYSYNEQFF. CDR3 in DNA: TGTGCCAGCGGTCAATATTCCTACAATGAGCAGTTCTTC.